The 30 T cell receptor beta chains reported below all come from one sample, sequenced in a study of cytomegalovirus exposure and HLA in healthy donors. The primer mix had 60 Vbeta and 13 Jbeta primers. Measured with immunoSEQ multiplex PCR; TCRdb has only the in-frame clones, and not every one. The sample records under 150,000 clones, just under 85% being singletons. The sequencing sample was made of PBMCs. These receptors all come from a boy younger than 10 in good health and CMV-seronegative.

This clone has a single count. V gene TRBV5-1 combines with J gene TRBJ1-2; possible D gene TRBD1, 5 bases. Germline V gives CDR1 SGHRS, CDR2 YFSETQ. The length of the CDR3 is 13 residues. V was pared by 5 bases and J by 5 bases, with 13 bases between. The CDR3 DNA reads TGCGCCAGCAGGCAGGACAATAAATATGGCTACACCTTC. Translation: CASRQDNKYGYTF.

This clone appeared a few times. The chain carries TRBV30 and TRBJ2-1; 8 bases line up with TRBD2. This CDR3 has 15 amino acids. The V segment lost 3 bases and the J segment 3 bases; nucleotides outside the gene matches: 7. Germline V gives CDR1 GTSNPN, CDR2 SVGIG (reference sequence). Here the CDR3 reads CAWSWVAGGYNEQFF. In DNA, the CDR3 is TGTGCCTGGAGCTGGGTGGCGGGGGGCTACAATGAGCAGTTCTTC. The entire variable domain, with the rest obtained from reference TRBV30 and TRBJ2-1, is as follows: SQTIHQWPATLVQPVGSPLSLECTVEGTSNPNLYWYRQAAGRGLQLLFYSVGIGQISSEVPQNLSASRPQDRQFILSSKKLLLSDSGFYLCAWSWVAGGYNEQFFGPGTRLTVL.

The rearrangement uses TRBV6-5 and TRBJ1-2; 8 nucleotides line up with TRBD1. The germline CDR1 and CDR2 sequences are MNHEY and SVGAGI. The J segment lost 8 bases and the V segment lost 0 bases, leaving 2 bases of the junction unmatched. This CDR3 contains 13 residues. The CDR3 DNA reads as TGTGCCAGCAGTTACTCGACAGGGGTGGGCTACACCTTC. Translation: CASSYSTGVGYTF.

V gene TRBV7-3 combines with J gene TRBJ2-1, with 9 bases aligning to TRBD2. The ends lost 5 bases at V and 4 bases at J; junction bases unmatched: 6. CDR1 and CDR2 from the germline V gene are SGHTA and FQGTGA. This CDR3 comprises 15 residues. CDR3 coding DNA: TGTGCCAGCAGCCCTGGGGCGGGAGGGTACAATGAGCAGTTCTTC. Amino acid sequence: CASSPGAGGYNEQFF.

This clone was seen only a few times. The genes are TRBV19 and TRBJ2-7, with D possibly TRBD1 on 6 matching bases. The CDR3 spans 15 residues. V was pared by 5 bases and J by 2 bases, with 16 bases between. In germline, CDR1 is LNHDA, CDR2 SQIVND (reference sequence). CDR3 region: CASSHTRGGPYEQYF. CDR3 DNA: TGTGCCAGTAGTCATACCAGGGGCGGACCCTACGAGCAGTACTTC.

The chain uses TRBV23-1 and TRBJ2-7; the match to TRBD1 covers 8 bases. TRBV23-1 falls under the ORF class, with uncertain function. The trim removed 2 bases at V and 0 bases at J, leaving 9 bases unmatched. CDR3 size: 17 residues. The CDR3 loop is CASSQPDSGTGSYEQYF. The CDR3 coding sequence is TGCGCCAGCAGTCAACCCGATTCCGGGACAGGCTCCTACGAGCAGTACTTC.

The sample holds one count of this clone. The V and J genes are TRBV6-1 and TRBJ1-2; a weak D match, TRBD1 (5 bases). CDR1 MNHNS and CDR2 SASEGT come from the germline V gene. There are 13 residues in the CDR3. V was clipped by 6 bases and J by 0 bases, with 8 bases between them. The CDR3 DNA is TGTGCCAGCAGGACAGATCCTAACTATGGCTACACCTTC. Translated, it gives CASRTDPNYGYTF.

The gene calls are TRBV4-2 and TRBJ1-4; 10 positions match TRBD1. Germline V lookup: CDR1 LGHNA, CDR2 YNFKEQ. The V gene end was trimmed by 0 bases and the J gene end by 6 bases; junction bases not matched to a gene: 4. This CDR3 comprises 16 residues. The CDR3 DNA reads TGTGCCAGCAGCCAAGATTCGGGGACAGGGGATGAAAAACTGTTTTTT. This encodes CASSQDSGTGDEKLFF.

The gene calls are TRBV9 and TRBJ1-2; TRBD1 matches at 9 bases. V lost 0 bases to trimming and J lost 0 bases; unmatched junction nucleotides: 3. The CDR3 sequence is 16 residues long. CDR1 SGDLS and CDR2 YYNGEE come from the germline V gene. Here the CDR3 DNA reads TGTGCCAGCAGCGTAGAGGGACAGGGTGCTAACTATGGCTACACCTTC. It encodes CASSVEGQGANYGYTF.

This rearrangement joins TRBV6-4 to TRBJ1-6; possibly TRBD1 for D (6 bases). Trimming stripped 8 bases from V and 0 bases from J, with 17 bases between. In germline, CDR1 is MRHNA, CDR2 SNTAGT. The CDR3 runs 17 residues. The chain's CDR3 is CASCETGTPSYNSPLHF. CDR3 sequence (DNA): TGTGCCAGCTGCGAAACCGGGACACCCTCCTATAATTCACCCCTCCACTTT.

The chain is built from TRBV27 and TRBJ2-1; 14 bases line up with TRBD2. After removal of 8 bases from V and 1 base from J, the junction contained 7 bases not matched to a gene. Germline CDR1 is MNHEY and CDR2 is SMNVEV (reference sequence). The CDR3 has 17 amino acids. CDR3 residues: CASRLGLAGGSYNEQFF. The CDR3 coding sequence is TGTGCCAGCCGCCTAGGACTAGCGGGGGGTTCCTACAATGAGCAGTTCTTC.

This chain joins TRBV30 and TRBJ1-2; TRBD1 might be the D (6 bases). Germline loops: CDR1 GTSNPN, CDR2 SVGIG (reference sequence). The V end was cut by 0 bases, the J end by 7 bases, with 18 bases between. The CDR3 length is 15 residues. The CDR3 spells CAWSVRLGAGSGYTF. The CDR3 DNA reads as TGTGCCTGGAGTGTACGTTTGGGGGCAGGGAGTGGCTACACCTTC.

This clone was seen only once. The chain combines TRBV15 with TRBJ1-5; a weak D match, TRBD1 (6 bases). The CDR3 is 15 residues long. In germline, CDR1 is LNHNV, CDR2 YYDKDF (reference sequence). Trimming pared 1 base from V and 7 bases from J, leaving 14 bases between. The CDR3 loop is CATSRVGGGWQPQHF. CDR3 sequence (DNA): TGTGCCACCAGCAGAGTAGGGGGGGGTTGGCAGCCCCAGCATTTT.

The rearrangement links TRBV5-4 to TRBJ2-5; no clear D. V shed 4 bases and J shed 3 bases, with 4 bases lying between them. The CDR3 sequence is 11 residues long. Germline loops: CDR1 SGHNT, CDR2 YYREEE (reference sequence). The DNA for the CDR3 is TGTGCCAGCAGCGTCAAAGAGACCCAGTACTTC. Translating gives CASSVKETQYF.

The rearrangement uses TRBV19 and TRBJ1-5; tentatively, D is TRBD1 (6 bases). CDR1 is LNHDA, CDR2 SQIVND, per germline (reference sequence). V gave up 5 bases and J gave up 3 bases, with 20 bases separating them. CDR3 size: 17 residues. CDR3 nucleotides: TGTGCCAGTAGTCCCAAACGAATTGGACAGCCCAATCAGCCCCAGCATTTT. It yields the protein CASSPKRIGQPNQPQHF.

The chain couples TRBV30 to TRBJ2-5, with TRBD1 identical over 9 bases. The CDR3 is 14 amino acids. CDR1 is GTSNPN and CDR2 is SVGIG in the germline V gene (reference sequence). Trimming took 1 base from V and 4 from J; bases not matched to a gene: 4. DNA for the CDR3: TGTGCCTGGAGTGCGGGGACAGGGTTAGAGACCCAGTACTTC. Translated: CAWSAGTGLETQYF.

The chain uses TRBV27 and TRBJ2-7, with TRBD1 matching over 8 bases. J lost 6 bases, V lost 5 bases, and 9 bases had no gene match. Germline V lookup: CDR1 MNHEY, CDR2 SMNVEV (reference sequence). This CDR3 has 14 residues. The CDR3 sequence: CASSRQGQGIEQYV. The CDR3, as DNA: TGTGCCAGCAGTCGACAGGGGCAAGGGATCGAGCAGTACGTC.

A few counts support this clone. CDR3 in amino acids: CSEGTEVQETQYF. Here the CDR3 DNA reads TGCAGCGAAGGGACAGAAGTCCAAGAGACCCAGTACTTC. The chain uses TRBV29-1 and TRBJ2-5; 7 bases align to TRBD1. This CDR3 comprises 13 residues. The V and J ends lost 7 bases and 1 base, in that order; junction bases with no gene match: 6. Germline lookup yields CDR1 SQVTM and CDR2 ANQGSEA.

This rearrangement joins TRBV6-6 to TRBJ1-3, with TRBD1 as a possible D gene (5 bases). Per the germline V gene, CDR1 is MNHNY and CDR2 is SVGAGI (reference sequence). The CDR3 spans 14 residues. Trimming took 7 bases from V and 4 from J, leaving 14 bases between them. The CDR3 here is CASTQTVEGNTIYF. Written as DNA, the CDR3 is TGTGCCAGCACCCAGACAGTGGAAGGAAACACCATATATTTT.

The V call is TRBV4-3, the J call TRBJ2-5; a possible D gene is TRBD1 (6 bases). Germline CDR1 and CDR2: LGHNA and YSLEER. CDR3 length: 15 amino acids. Trimming took 0 bases from V and 5 from J, leaving 13 bases between them. This CDR3 reads CASSQDWNREETQYF. CDR3 in DNA: TGCGCCAGCAGCCAAGATTGGAACAGGGAGGAGACCCAGTACTTC.

The J gene is TRBJ1-4, the V gene TRBV10-3, with 8 bases aligning to TRBD1. The J segment lost 7 bases and the V segment lost 0 bases, leaving 4 bases of the junction unmatched. This CDR3 has 15 amino acids. Per germline, CDR1 ENHRY and CDR2 SYGVKD. The CDR3 nucleotides read TGTGCCATCAGTGAGTCAAGACAGGGGACTGAAAAACTGTTTTTT. Its translation: CAISESRQGTEKLFF.

The chain recombines TRBV19 with TRBJ2-3, with a possible D match to TRBD2 (5 bases). The germline V gene encodes CDR1 LNHDA and CDR2 SQIVND (reference sequence). This CDR3 spans 13 amino acids. Between the trimmed V and J ends, which lost 1 base and 3 bases, there was a span of 5 bases. CDR3 amino acids: CASSIGETDTQYF. CDR3 in DNA: TGTGCCAGTAGTATAGGGGAGACAGATACGCAGTATTTT.

The chain recombines TRBV7-9 with TRBJ1-2; D uncertain. The length of the CDR3 is 16 residues. Germline lookup yields CDR1 SEHNR and CDR2 FQNEAQ (reference sequence). Trimming took 5 bases from V and 7 from J, leaving 23 bases between them. CDR3 region: CASSPGLKANNGGYTF. The CDR3 DNA follows: TGTGCCAGCAGCCCAGGACTAAAAGCAAACAACGGTGGCTACACCTTC.

The CDR3 sequence is CASSSGTSGVYGEQFF. The CDR3 DNA is TGCGCCAGCAGCTCCGGGACTAGCGGGGTCTACGGTGAGCAGTTCTTC. The V and J genes are TRBV5-1 and TRBJ2-1, with 13 bases matching TRBD2. The V and J ends lost 3 bases and 9 bases, in that order; junction bases with no gene match: 9. The CDR3 is made up of 16 amino acids. Looked up from germline, CDR1 is SGHRS and CDR2 is YFSETQ.

The chain recombines TRBV7-6 with TRBJ1-2; maybe TRBD1 (6 bases). The germline CDR1 and CDR2 sequences are SGHVS and FNYEAQ. The V and J ends lost 4 bases and 8 bases respectively, with 14 bases between them. This CDR3 contains 13 residues. The chain's CDR3 is CASSSPGQRGYTF. The CDR3 bases are TGTGCCAGCAGCTCGCCGGGACAAAGGGGCTACACCTTC.

CDR3 nucleotide sequence: TGTGCCAGCACGGTCGAGGGCCGCACTAGCAATCAGCCCCAGCATTTT. This sequence encodes CASTVEGRTSNQPQHF. The gene calls are TRBV2 and TRBJ1-5; D is ambiguous. This CDR3 spans 16 amino acids. V dropped 7 bases and J dropped 0 bases, with 16 bases sitting between them. Per germline, CDR1 SNHLY and CDR2 FYNNEI.

The V and J genes are TRBV5-6 and TRBJ1-1, with D maybe TRBD1 (6 bases). V was pared by 3 bases and J by 10 bases, with 10 bases between. The CDR3 is made up of 11 amino acids. Germline values: CDR1 SGHDT, CDR2 YYEEEE. The CDR3 sequence is CASSSTGIAFF. As DNA, the CDR3 is TGTGCCAGCAGCTCAACAGGGATAGCTTTCTTT.

This clone came up a few times. The rearrangement uses TRBV7-3 and TRBJ2-1, with D perhaps TRBD2 (5 bases). Germline CDR1 is SGHTA and CDR2 is FQGTGA. V lost 4 bases to trimming and J lost 9 bases, with 10 bases between them. The CDR3 length is 12 residues. The CDR3: CASSSTSSEQFF. CDR3 nucleotide sequence: TGTGCCAGCAGCTCAACTAGTTCTGAGCAGTTCTTC. Full variable domain (rest looked up from reference TRBV7-3 and TRBJ2-1): GAGVSQTPSNKVTEKGKYVELRCDPISGHTALYWYRQSLGQGPEFLIYFQGTGAADDSGLPNDRFFAVRPEGSVSTLKIQRTERGDSAVYLCASSSTSSEQFFGPGTRLTVL.

This clone has just a few counts. This sequence joins TRBV5-4 and TRBJ2-1; the match to TRBD2 covers 8 bases. V trimming: 3 bases; J trimming: 4 bases; junction bases outside the gene matches: 9. This CDR3 comprises 16 residues. Germline assignment: CDR1 SGHNT and CDR2 YYREEE (reference sequence). CDR3 DNA: TGTGCCAGCAGCTCCCAAATAGCGGGGTCATACAATGAGCAGTTCTTC. Translating gives CASSSQIAGSYNEQFF.

This rearrangement joins TRBV4-1 to TRBJ1-2; D is ambiguous. The germline V gene encodes CDR1 MGHRA and CDR2 YSYEKL. V was shortened by 0 bases and J by 2 bases, with 7 bases between the two germline ends. The CDR3 is made up of 14 amino acids. The CDR3 reads CASSQDLGNYGYTF. The CDR3 bases are TGCGCCAGCAGCCAAGATCTCGGGAACTATGGCTACACCTTC.